The rows below give T cell receptor beta chains drawn from one sample of a study of cytomegalovirus exposure and HLA in healthy donors. Profiled with immunoSEQ multiplex PCR; TCRdb holds only in-frame clones, not every one. The repertoire includes more than 90,000 clones, more than 60% of them detected once, and 7% to 9% sits in the top ten. Sequenced input: PBMCs. These receptor sequences come from a human donor in good health. The conserved cysteine and the conserved F or W are not part of the CDR3 here. Only part of the rows carry a size: once, few, many, or a class if the clone is expanded.

J gene: TRBJ2-1; clone size: NA; V gene: TRBV4-1; CDR3 protein: ASSQGPLGAGSHNEQF
J gene: TRBJ2-3; clone size: NA; V gene: TRBV5-8; CDR3 protein: ASSLTSSGIADTQY
J gene: TRBJ2-1; clone size: NA; V gene: TRBV12-5; CDR3 protein: ASGLLAGGPNEQF
J gene: TRBJ2-1; clone size: NA; V gene: TRBV13; CDR3 protein: ASSDPGLAGADNEQF
J gene: TRBJ2-2; clone size: few; V gene: TRBV7-2; CDR3 protein: ASSLLLSGELF
J gene: TRBJ2-3; clone size: NA; V gene: TRBV29-1; CDR3 protein: SVVLAGGTDTQY
J gene: TRBJ1-2; clone size: NA; V gene: TRBV6-5; CDR3 protein: ASSYGGVAYGYT
J gene: TRBJ2-2; clone size: NA; V gene: TRBV15; CDR3 protein: ATSRDVRTGVTGELF
J gene: TRBJ2-7; clone size: NA; V gene: TRBV13; CDR3 protein: ASSLRRQGLRTYEQY
J gene: TRBJ2-5; clone size: NA; V gene: TRBV19; CDR3 protein: ASSASLRETQY
J gene: NA; clone size: once; V gene: TRBV27; CDR3 protein: ASRPGLVAGGPSYEQY
J gene: TRBJ2-2; clone size: few; V gene: TRBV2; CDR3 protein: ASIGTSNTGELF
J gene: TRBJ1-3; clone size: few; V gene: TRBV6-1; CDR3 protein: ASSEEGRRGNTIY
J gene: TRBJ1-2; clone size: NA; V gene: TRBV5-5; CDR3 protein: ASSLVGGTYGYT
J gene: TRBJ2-1; clone size: NA; V gene: TRBV2; CDR3 protein: ASSEGAGGGNNEQF
J gene: TRBJ1-3; clone size: NA; V gene: TRBV5-1; CDR3 protein: ASSFRGPGNTIY
J gene: TRBJ1-2; clone size: NA; V gene: TRBV5-4; CDR3 protein: ASSSQGGNYGYT
J gene: TRBJ1-2; clone size: NA; V gene: TRBV5-1; CDR3 protein: ASSLGQGTGYT
J gene: TRBJ1-1; clone size: NA; V gene: TRBV27; CDR3 protein: ASSLSNRQGAF
J gene: TRBJ2-2; clone size: NA; V gene: TRBV29-1; CDR3 protein: SVTRVGGELF
J gene: TRBJ2-7; clone size: NA; V gene: TRBV6-5; CDR3 protein: ASSRTGGHEQY
J gene: TRBJ1-4; clone size: few; V gene: TRBV13; CDR3 protein: ASSSEGTNEKLF
J gene: TRBJ1-6; clone size: NA; V gene: TRBV6-1; CDR3 protein: ASRVGTGRTPLH
J gene: TRBJ2-5; clone size: NA; V gene: TRBV5-1; CDR3 protein: ASSLTTQETQY